This T cell receptor beta chain was sequenced during a study of T cell repertoires in cytomegalovirus infection. The overall study: Newly reported HLA-C-restricted and thoroughly characterized HLA-B-restricted CMV epitopes were employed. Findings of the study overall: Cumulative public TCR beta family frequency identified CMV carriers with the relevant HLA. Clonotype analysis showed dominance of the ex vivo response by HLA-C-restricted CMV-specific TCR beta clonotypes.

TCRdb reprocessed the reads with MiXCR, giving one entry per CDR3 protein. The table lists fewer than 1,000,000 distinct CDR3 sequences, around 29% of them singletons. After removal of 6 bases from V and 1 base from J, the junction contained 7 bases not matched to a gene. CDR3 length: 15 amino acids. The germline CDR1 and CDR2 sequences are MNHEY and SMNVEV (reference sequence). Comment on this clonotype: The target antigen is unknown.

This material consisted of cultured CD8+ T cells from PBMCs, taken from culture after CMV antigen stimulation. This TCR was recovered from a human donor in good health (CMV status not recorded). Some clones in this sample may be carry-over from other donors' samples. The chain has TRBV27 and TRBJ1-2, with 8 bases matching TRBD1. The CDR3 nucleotides are TGTGCCAGCAGCCCGGACAGGGAGCTTAACTATGGCTACACCTTC. Translated, it gives CASSPDRELNYGYTF.